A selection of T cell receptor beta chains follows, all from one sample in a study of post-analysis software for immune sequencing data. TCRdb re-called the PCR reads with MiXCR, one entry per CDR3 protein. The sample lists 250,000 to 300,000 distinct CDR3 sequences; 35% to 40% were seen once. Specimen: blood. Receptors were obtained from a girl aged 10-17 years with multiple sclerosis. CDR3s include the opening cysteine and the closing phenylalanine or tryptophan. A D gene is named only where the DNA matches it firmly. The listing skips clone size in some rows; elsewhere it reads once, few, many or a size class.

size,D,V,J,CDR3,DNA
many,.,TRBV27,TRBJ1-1,CASSLSQPNTEAFF,TGTGCCAGCAGTTTATCCCAGCCGAACACTGAAGCTTTCTTT
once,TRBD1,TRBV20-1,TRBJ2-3,CSARSPGTAADTQYF,TGCAGTGCTAGATCCCCCGGGACAGCTGCAGATACGCAGTATTTT
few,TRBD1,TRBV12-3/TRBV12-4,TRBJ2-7,CASSRDRGSYEQYF,TGTGCCAGCAGCCGGGACAGGGGTTCCTACGAGCAGTACTTC
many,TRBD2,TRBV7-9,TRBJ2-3,CASSPGLAISTDTQYF,TGTGCCAGCAGCCCGGGACTAGCGATAAGCACAGATACGCAGTATTTT
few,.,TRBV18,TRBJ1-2,CASSPGTKGDYGYTF,TGTGCCAGCTCACCCGGGACAAAAGGCGACTATGGCTACACCTTC
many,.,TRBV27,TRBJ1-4,CASSLGATNEKLFF,TGTGCCAGCAGTCTGGGGGCAACTAATGAAAAACTGTTTTTT
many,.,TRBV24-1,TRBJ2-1,CATSDSALGRGSYNEQFF,TGTGCCACCAGTGACTCCGCCTTGGGGCGGGGCTCCTACAATGAGCAGTTCTTC
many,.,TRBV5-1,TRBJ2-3,CASTTGTDTQYF,TGCGCCAGCACTACGGGCACAGATACGCAGTATTTT
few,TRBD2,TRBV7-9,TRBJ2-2,CASSSSGRDTGELFF,TGTGCCAGCAGTTCTAGCGGGAGGGACACCGGGGAGCTGTTTTTT
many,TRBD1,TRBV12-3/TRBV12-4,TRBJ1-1,CASSVDRVSPEAFF,TGTGCCAGCAGTGTGGACAGGGTCAGCCCTGAAGCTTTCTTT
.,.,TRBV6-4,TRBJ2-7,CASSQQTGTPAYF,TGTGCCAGCAGTCAACAGACGGGAACTCCTGCGTACTTC
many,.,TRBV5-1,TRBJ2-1,CASSLDTHEQFF,TGCGCCAGCAGCTTGGATACCCATGAGCAGTTCTTC
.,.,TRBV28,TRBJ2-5,CAHRGRVQETQYF,TGTGCCCATCGGGGACGGGTCCAAGAGACCCAGTACTTC
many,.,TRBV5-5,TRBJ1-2,CASSPLRNSHGYTF,TGTGCCAGCAGCCCGCTGCGCAACTCCCATGGCTACACCTTC
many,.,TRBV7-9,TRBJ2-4,CASSFPVGARDIQYF,TGTGCCAGCAGCTTCCCGGTGGGGGCGCGGGACATTCAGTACTTC
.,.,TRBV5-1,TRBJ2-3,CASTRPGTDTQYF,TGCGCCAGCACCCGTCCCGGCACAGATACGCAGTATTTT
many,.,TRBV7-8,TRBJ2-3,CASSLTRSTDTQYF,TGTGCCAGCAGCTTGACTAGGAGCACAGATACGCAGTATTTT
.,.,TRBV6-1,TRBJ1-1,CASSGVGTDEAFF,TGTGCCAGCAGTGGGGTTGGGACTGATGAAGCTTTCTTT
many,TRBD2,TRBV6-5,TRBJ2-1,CASSYLAGGSYNEQFF,TGTGCCAGCAGTTACCTAGCGGGGGGTTCCTACAATGAGCAGTTCTTC
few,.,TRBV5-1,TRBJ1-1,CASSSEWVGTEAFF,TGCGCCAGCAGCTCGGAGTGGGTTGGCACTGAAGCTTTCTTT
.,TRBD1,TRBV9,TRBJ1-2,CASSVGTGRGNYGYTF,TGTGCCAGCAGCGTAGGGACAGGGAGGGGTAACTATGGCTACACCTTC
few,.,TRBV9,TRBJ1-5,CASSARAGDGQPQHF,TGTGCCAGCAGCGCGAGAGCCGGGGATGGACAGCCCCAGCATTTT
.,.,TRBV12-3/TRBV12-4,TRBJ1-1,CASSPGREAFF,TGTGCCAGCAGCCCCGGTAGAGAAGCTTTCTTT